This T cell receptor (beta chain) was recovered during a study of shared clonotypes between healthy human individuals. Study-level points and caveats: What limited the represented genetic and exposure-history diversity was the small number of donors.

Method: immunoSEQ multiplex PCR; TCRdb's copy keeps in-frame clones and lacks some. The table lists roughly 2.1 million clones, about 92% of them singletons. Naive CD8 cells comprised CD45RO-negative, CCR7-positively selected cells, excluding terminally differentiated effector memory CD45RA+ cells. Comments on this clone: Its antigen is not known.

From germline, CDR1 is WNHNN and CDR2 SYGVQD (reference sequence). The CDR3 has 18 residues. The germline V and J ends were trimmed by 6 bases and 0 bases, with 18 bases remaining between them. The sample consisted of naive CD8+ T cells from PBMCs. The gene calls are TRBV10-1 and TRBJ2-6; D might be TRBD1 or TRBD2, each matching 5 bases. The receptor was isolated from a man between 18 and 35 years old in good health. Some clones in this sample may be carry-over from other donors' samples. The CDR3 DNA reads TGCGCCAGCAGGAGGGACCTACCCTCCCGCTCTGGGGCCAACGTCCTGACTTTC. It codes for CASRRDLPSRSGANVLTF.